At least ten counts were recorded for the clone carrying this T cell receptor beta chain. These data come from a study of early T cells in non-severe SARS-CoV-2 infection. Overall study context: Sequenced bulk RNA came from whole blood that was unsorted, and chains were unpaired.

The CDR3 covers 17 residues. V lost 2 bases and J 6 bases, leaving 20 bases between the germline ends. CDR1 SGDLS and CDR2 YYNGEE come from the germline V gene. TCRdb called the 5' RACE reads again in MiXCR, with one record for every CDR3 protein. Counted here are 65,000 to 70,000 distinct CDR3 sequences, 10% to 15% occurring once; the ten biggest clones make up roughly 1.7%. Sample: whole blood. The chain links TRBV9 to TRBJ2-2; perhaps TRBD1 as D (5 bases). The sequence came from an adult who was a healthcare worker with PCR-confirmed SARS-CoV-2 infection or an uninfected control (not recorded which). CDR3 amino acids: CASSVTDQGRGPGELFF. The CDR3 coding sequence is TGTGCCAGCAGCGTCACGGACCAGGGTCGAGGACCCGGGGAGCTGTTTTTT.